Listed below are T cell receptor beta chains from one sample, sequenced in a study of cytomegalovirus exposure and HLA in healthy donors. The assay was immunoSEQ multiplex PCR, and TCRdb's table has in-frame clones only and misses some. The sample holds more than 110,000 clones, 78% seen once. Sequenced sample: PBMCs. These TCRs come from a male donor in good health and CMV-seronegative. Each CDR3 is given with its conserved first and last residue. The D gene is left open where the match is weak. Where a row states a size, it is once, few, many or the class of an expanded clone; other rows omit it.

cdr3_nt: TGTGCTCTGAGAGCCAGCTGGACTCCCAGCTCCTACGAGCAGTACTTC
cdr3_aa: CALRASWTPSSYEQYF
v_call: TRBV30
j_call: TRBJ2-7
clone_size: -
d_call: -

cdr3_nt: TGTGCCAGCAGCGCCACAGGGGGCGTAAGCACTGAAGCTTTCTTT
cdr3_aa: CASSATGGVSTEAFF
v_call: TRBV9
j_call: TRBJ1-1
clone_size: once
d_call: TRBD1

cdr3_nt: TGTGCCAGCAGTTACTCTGACAGTTACTACGAGCAGTACTTC
cdr3_aa: CASSYSDSYYEQYF
v_call: TRBV6-5
j_call: TRBJ2-7
clone_size: -
d_call: -

cdr3_nt: TGTGCCAGCAGCATTTTCGTCACCGGGACAGCTGAAAAACTGTTTTTT
cdr3_aa: CASSIFVTGTAEKLFF
v_call: TRBV7-9
j_call: TRBJ1-4
clone_size: -
d_call: TRBD1

cdr3_nt: TGTGCCAGCGCCCCGGGCGGGGCGGTATCGAGGGAGACCCAGTACTTC
cdr3_aa: CASAPGGAVSRETQYF
v_call: TRBV9
j_call: TRBJ2-5
clone_size: -
d_call: -

cdr3_nt: TGTGCCAGCAGCCCTCCCGGGGGGGGTTACAATGAGCAGTTCTTC
cdr3_aa: CASSPPGGGYNEQFF
v_call: TRBV7-9
j_call: TRBJ2-1
clone_size: -
d_call: TRBD2

cdr3_nt: TGTGCCAGCAGACCGTTCGGGGGGGCCAACGTCCTGACTTTC
cdr3_aa: CASRPFGGANVLTF
v_call: TRBV6-5
j_call: TRBJ2-6
clone_size: -
d_call: -

cdr3_nt: TGTGCCAGCAGCGTTGGCGGGAGCACAGATACGCAGTATTTT
cdr3_aa: CASSVGGSTDTQYF
v_call: TRBV9
j_call: TRBJ2-3
clone_size: -
d_call: -

cdr3_nt: TGTGCCACCAGCAGAGCGAGAGGCAGGGGGGACGAAAAACTGTTTTTT
cdr3_aa: CATSRARGRGDEKLFF
v_call: TRBV15
j_call: TRBJ1-4
clone_size: -
d_call: TRBD1

cdr3_nt: TGTGCCAGCAGCCCGCTAGAAAATGAGCAGTTCTTC
cdr3_aa: CASSPLENEQFF
v_call: TRBV13
j_call: TRBJ2-1
clone_size: -
d_call: -

cdr3_nt: TGCGCCAGCAGCGAATTGGGGCGGGGGAGCTACGAGCAGTACTTC
cdr3_aa: CASSELGRGSYEQYF
v_call: TRBV5-1
j_call: TRBJ2-7
clone_size: -
d_call: TRBD2

cdr3_nt: TGTGCCTGGAACCAAGGGGGTGAAGCTTTCTTT
cdr3_aa: CAWNQGGEAFF
v_call: TRBV30
j_call: TRBJ1-1
clone_size: -
d_call: -

cdr3_nt: TGTGCCAGCAGCCCGCCGCATTCAGCGGGGGGCTCCTACAATGAGCAGTTCTTC
cdr3_aa: CASSPPHSAGGSYNEQFF
v_call: TRBV7-8
j_call: TRBJ2-1
clone_size: -
d_call: TRBD2